What follows are 13 T cell receptor beta chains derived from one specimen sequenced in a study of cytomegalovirus exposure and HLA in healthy donors. Both 60 Vbeta primers and 13 Jbeta primers went into the PCR. The method was immunoSEQ multiplex PCR; TCRdb's version includes in-frame clones alone and lacks a portion of them. The sample records over 30,000 clones, around three quarters being singletons. Material: PBMCs. These receptors were taken from a male donor in good health and CMV-seronegative.

This clone has only one observation. The rearrangement joins TRBV5-1 to TRBJ2-7; 11 bases agree with TRBD2. CDR1 SGHRS and CDR2 YFSETQ come from the germline V gene. This CDR3 spans 15 amino acids. V dropped 1 base and J dropped 6; count of bases not matched to a gene: 6. The CDR3 spells CASSLTGLAATEQYF. In DNA form, the CDR3 reads TGCGCCAGCAGCTTGACGGGACTAGCGGCGACCGAGCAGTACTTC.

The J gene is TRBJ2-2, the V gene TRBV29-1, with 14 nucleotides matching TRBD2. The CDR3 totals 18 residues. Per germline, CDR1 SQVTM and CDR2 ANQGSEA. Trimming cost V 6 bases and J 4 bases; bases outside gene matches: 13. CDR3 protein: CSVVTPGLAGVVTGELFF. In DNA form, the CDR3 reads TGCAGCGTCGTAACACCGGGACTAGCGGGAGTAGTCACCGGGGAGCTGTTTTTT.

The CDR3 is CSVEEASVTGPYEQYF. CDR3 bases: TGCAGCGTTGAAGAAGCCTCCGTGACAGGACCCTACGAGCAGTACTTC. This rearrangement joins TRBV29-1 to TRBJ2-7; perhaps TRBD1 as D (6 bases). From germline, CDR1 is SQVTM and CDR2 ANQGSEA. The CDR3 contains 16 residues. V was shortened by 0 bases and J by 2 bases, with 17 bases between the two germline ends.

The chain carries TRBV4-2 and TRBJ2-2, with a possible D match to TRBD1 (6 bases). CDR3 length equals 17 residues. Germline lookup yields CDR1 LGHNA and CDR2 YNFKEQ. With 1 base removed from V and 3 bases from J, the gap between germline ends came to 15 bases. The CDR3 spells CASSQVSREGDTGELFF. CDR3 coding DNA: TGTGCCAGCAGCCAAGTTTCCCGTGAGGGGGACACCGGGGAGCTGTTTTTT.

This clone has a handful of counts. The V gene is TRBV5-4, the J gene TRBJ2-3; D is uncertain. Trimming left V 5 bases short and J 1 base short, with 8 bases between. CDR3 length: 13 amino acids. The germline V gene has CDR1 SGHNT and CDR2 YYREEE (reference sequence). CDR3 loop: CASRLEGTDTQYF. The CDR3 DNA reads as TGTGCCAGCAGATTAGAGGGCACAGATACGCAGTATTTT.

The chain employs TRBV19 and TRBJ2-7, with 7 bases lining up with TRBD2. Germline loops: CDR1 LNHDA, CDR2 SQIVND (reference sequence). The CDR3 contains 14 residues. Trimming took 6 bases from V and 2 from J; bases not matched to a gene: 7. The CDR3 nucleotides are TGTGCCAGTAGAGGCGGGGGTGCAACCTACGAGCAGTACTTC. It encodes CASRGGGATYEQYF. The full variable domain, its missing parts supplied by reference TRBV19 and TRBJ2-7, is DGGITQSPKYLFRKEGQNVTLSCEQNLNHDAMYWYRQDPGQGLRLIYYSQIVNDFQKGDIAEGYSVSREKKESFPLTVTSAQKNPTAFYLCASRGGGATYEQYFGPGTRLTVT.

Note on this clone: The junction does not match germline at one end; this may be a read error. The gene calls are TRBV7-2 and TRBJ2-5, with no clear D. CDR1 SGHTA and CDR2 FQGNSA come from the germline V gene. CDR3 size: 12 residues. The CDR3 loop reads CAGSLVGETQYF. DNA of the CDR3: TGTGCCGGCAGCTTAGTGGGCGAGACCCAGTACTTC.

The chain joins TRBV2 to TRBJ1-3; a weak D match, TRBD1 (6 bases). Germline V lookup: CDR1 SNHLY, CDR2 FYNNEI. The CDR3 covers 15 residues. Trimming stripped 5 bases from V and 0 bases from J, with 11 bases between. In DNA form, the CDR3 reads TGTGCCAGCAGTTTACAGGGCTTCTCTGGAAACACCATATATTTT. Translation: CASSLQGFSGNTIYF.

This rearrangement joins TRBV2 to TRBJ1-1; tentatively, D is TRBD1 (5 bases). The CDR3 totals 13 residues. Germline CDR1 reads SNHLY; CDR2 reads FYNNEI. V shed 7 bases and J shed 6 bases, with 15 bases lying between them. CDR3: CASKRLGDSEAFF. CDR3 nucleotides: TGTGCCAGCAAGAGGCTCGGGGACTCTGAAGCTTTCTTT.

The chain recombines TRBV4-1 with TRBJ1-1, with 7 bases fitting TRBD1. The CDR3 has 14 amino acids. With V trimmed by 5 bases and J by 7 bases, 10 bases remained unmatched. Germline V gene sequence: CDR1 MGHRA, CDR2 YSYEKL. This CDR3 is CASSVRQGDGEAFF. For the CDR3, the DNA is TGCGCCAGCAGCGTCCGACAGGGTGATGGTGAAGCTTTCTTT.

In its sample, this clone is medium-sized. The chain employs TRBV6-6 and TRBJ2-6, with 7 nucleotides matching TRBD2. The junction had 1 base not matched to a gene; V was cut back by 5 bases and J by 12 bases. The CDR3 runs to 11 residues. The V gene's germline CDR1 is MNHNY and CDR2 SVGAGI (reference sequence). In DNA form, the CDR3 reads TGTGCCAGCAGTGGGGGGGGCGTCCTGACTTTC. The encoded protein is CASSGGGVLTF.

The chain uses TRBV5-1 and TRBJ1-5, with 12 bases lining up with TRBD1. With 3 bases clipped from V and 6 bases from J, the junction kept 4 bases outside the gene matches. The germline V gene encodes CDR1 SGHRS and CDR2 YFSETQ. The CDR3 length is 15 residues. CDR3 protein: CASSWGTGGGQPQHF. The DNA for the CDR3 is TGCGCCAGCAGCTGGGGGACAGGGGGCGGTCAGCCCCAGCATTTT.

The rearrangement joins TRBV5-1 to TRBJ1-1; TRBD1 matches at 10 bases. J gave up 5 bases and V 9 bases, and 13 bases lay outside the gene matches. The CDR3 sequence is 15 residues long. The germline V gene has CDR1 SGHRS and CDR2 YFSETQ. The DNA of the CDR3 is TGCGCCACCAGACAGGGGGCGCCGATGGAGACTGAAGCTTTCTTT. This gives the protein CATRQGAPMETEAFF. Combining the CDR3 with reference TRBV5-1 and TRBJ1-1 gives the whole variable domain KAGVTQTPRYLIKTRGQQVTLSCSPISGHRSVSWYQQTPGQGLQFLFEYFSETQRNKGNFPGRFSGRQFSNSRSEMNVSTLELGDSALYLCATRQGAPMETEAFFGQGTRLTVV.